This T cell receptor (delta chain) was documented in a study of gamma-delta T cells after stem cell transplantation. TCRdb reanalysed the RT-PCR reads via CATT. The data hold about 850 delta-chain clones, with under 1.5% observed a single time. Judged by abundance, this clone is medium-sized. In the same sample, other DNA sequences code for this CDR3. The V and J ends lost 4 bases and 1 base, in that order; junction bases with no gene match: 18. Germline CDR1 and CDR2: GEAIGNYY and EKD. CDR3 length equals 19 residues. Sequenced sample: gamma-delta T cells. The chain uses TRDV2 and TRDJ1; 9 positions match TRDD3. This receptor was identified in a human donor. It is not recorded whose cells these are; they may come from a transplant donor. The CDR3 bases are TGTGCCTGTGAGCCCTTACTCTTACTGGGGGACGAACCCACCGATAAACTCATCTTT. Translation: CACEPLLLLGDEPTDKLIF.